Many counts were recorded for the clone carrying this TCR beta chain. This sample was included in a study of control samples from healthy donors and cancer patients. Clones were read by immunoSEQ multiplex PCR, and TCRdb kept only the in-frame ones, dropping some. The table has about 120,000 clones, approximately 90% seen once. CDR1 SQVTM and CDR2 ANQGSEA come from the germline V gene. V lost 4 bases, J lost 1 base, and 13 bases lay in between. This CDR3 is 14 amino acids long. The sequence was obtained from a woman between 18 and 29 years old in good health. The sequencing sample was made of blood. The chain carries TRBV29-1 and TRBJ2-5; the D is unclear. The CDR3 bases are TGCAGCGTTGCTCTATCCGGGCTCCAAGAGACCCAGTACTTC. Its protein product is CSVALSGLQETQYF.